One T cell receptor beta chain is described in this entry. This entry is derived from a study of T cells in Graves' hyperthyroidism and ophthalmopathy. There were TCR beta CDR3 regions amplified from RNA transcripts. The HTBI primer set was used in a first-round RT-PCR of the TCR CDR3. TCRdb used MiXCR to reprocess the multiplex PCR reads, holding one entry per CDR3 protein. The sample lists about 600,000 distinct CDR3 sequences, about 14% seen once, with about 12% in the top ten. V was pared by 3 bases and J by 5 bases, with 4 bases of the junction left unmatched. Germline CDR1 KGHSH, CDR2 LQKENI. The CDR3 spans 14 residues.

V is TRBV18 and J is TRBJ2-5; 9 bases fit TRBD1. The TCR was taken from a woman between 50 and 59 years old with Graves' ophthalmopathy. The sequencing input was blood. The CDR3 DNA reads TGTGCCAGCTCACCCCGGACAGGGGTTGAGACCCAGTACTTC. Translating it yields CASSPRTGVETQYF.